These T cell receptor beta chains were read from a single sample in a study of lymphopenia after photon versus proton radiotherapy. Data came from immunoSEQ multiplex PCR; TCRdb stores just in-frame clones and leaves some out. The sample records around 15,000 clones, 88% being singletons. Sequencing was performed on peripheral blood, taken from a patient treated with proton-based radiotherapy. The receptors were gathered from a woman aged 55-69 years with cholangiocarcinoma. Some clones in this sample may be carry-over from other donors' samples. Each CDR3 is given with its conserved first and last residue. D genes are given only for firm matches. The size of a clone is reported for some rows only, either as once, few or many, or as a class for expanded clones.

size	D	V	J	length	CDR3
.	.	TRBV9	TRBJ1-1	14	CASSVGALDTEAFF
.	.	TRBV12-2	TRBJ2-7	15	CASRPLWGSNYEQYF
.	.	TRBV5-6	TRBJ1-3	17	CASSLALWGLRGNTIYF
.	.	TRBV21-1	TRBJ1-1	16	CASSKFEGALNTEAFF
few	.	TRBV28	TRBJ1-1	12	CASSLVYTEAFF
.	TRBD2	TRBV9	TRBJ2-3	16	CASSAGLAGITDTQYF
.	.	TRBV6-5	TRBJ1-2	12	CASRQDNYGYTF
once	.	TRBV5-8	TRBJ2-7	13	CASSLWGVEEQYF
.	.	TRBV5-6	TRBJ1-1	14	CASSVGWGSYEAFF
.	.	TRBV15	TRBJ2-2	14	CATGGGLDTGELFF
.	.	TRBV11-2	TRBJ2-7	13	CASSLGSADEQYF
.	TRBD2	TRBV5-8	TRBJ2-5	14	CASSFGLAGETQYF
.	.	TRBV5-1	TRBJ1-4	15	CASSLASLTNEKLFF
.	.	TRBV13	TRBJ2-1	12	CASSGGYNEQFF
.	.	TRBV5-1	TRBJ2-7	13	CASSLDSPYEQYF
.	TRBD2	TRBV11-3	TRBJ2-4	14	CASSLGTSEGIQYF
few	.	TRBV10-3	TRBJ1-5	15	CAISDGGGSNQPQHF
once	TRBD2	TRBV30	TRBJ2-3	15	CAWSGQRGNTDTQYF
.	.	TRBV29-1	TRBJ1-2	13	CSVEGQGPGGYTF
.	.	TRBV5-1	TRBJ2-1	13	CASSLVESNEQFF
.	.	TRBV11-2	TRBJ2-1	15	CASSLYFDGHNEQFF
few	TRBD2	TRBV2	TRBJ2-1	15	CASSGGTSSYNEQFF
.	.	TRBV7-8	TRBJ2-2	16	CASSLSGTVNTGELFF
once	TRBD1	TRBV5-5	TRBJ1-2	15	CASSLASDRAGGYTF
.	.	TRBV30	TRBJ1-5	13	CAWSVGGHQPQHF